This entry concerns a single T cell receptor beta chain. This sample was taken from a study of blood T cell repertoires in COVID-19. Study overall: T cells, B-cell-depleted T cells, or PBMCs supplied cDNA or gDNA.

The V gene's germline CDR1 is MGHDK and CDR2 SYGVNS. The V segment lost 3 bases and the J segment 5 bases; nucleotides outside the gene matches: 4. CDR3 length: 15 amino acids. The repertoire was sequenced with immunoSEQ multiplex PCR; TCRdb's copy has only in-frame clones and lacks some. The data show 150,000 to 200,000 clones, around 84% seen once. The rearrangement joins TRBV25-1 to TRBJ2-5, with 12 bases identical to TRBD2. This TCR was recovered from a woman in her 70s with COVID-19, enrolled during active disease. Source material: peripheral blood. The CDR3 loop is CASSDRTSGTETQYF. The CDR3 DNA is TGTGCCAGCAGTGACCGGACTAGCGGGACGGAGACCCAGTACTTC.